Presented here are 12 T cell receptor beta chains from one specimen sequenced in a study of T cell responses to AZD1222 COVID-19 vaccine (dated by TCRdb to about 2021). Receptors were amplified or captured by the immunoSEQ multiplex PCR assay. The table comes from immuneACCESS by way of TCRdb, which keeps in-frame sequences with V and J called. Part of the clones is missing from these tables; in studies checked, under half for an unresolved V gene and the rest for unknown reasons. For this sample there are 150,000 to 200,000 clones; 80% to 95% appear just once. The ten biggest clones cover about 9.4% of the sample. The time point label, read with the paper, signifies: baseline before first vaccination. The sequencing used peripheral blood, collected on day 0 of AZD1222 vaccination. The receptors stem from an adult in good health.

The chain uses TRBV6-6 and TRBJ2-7, with 12 bases matching TRBD2. The germline V gene has CDR1 MNHNY and CDR2 SVGAGI (reference sequence). The ends lost 6 bases at V and 5 bases at J; junction bases unmatched: 8. The CDR3 sequence is 15 residues long. The CDR3 DNA is TGTGCCAGCAGATACGGGACTAGCGGGTGGAACGAGCAGTACTTC. It is translated as CASRYGTSGWNEQYF.

The chain uses TRBV6-6 and TRBJ2-7; 9 nucleotides match TRBD1. Germline assignment: CDR1 MNHNY and CDR2 SVGAGI (reference sequence). V was pared by 10 bases and J by 1 base, with 2 bases of the junction left unmatched. The CDR3 extends over 12 amino acids. Here the CDR3 reads CATGQGSYEQYF. The CDR3 DNA reads as TGTGCCACCGGACAGGGGTCCTACGAGCAGTACTTC.

The chain is built from TRBV5-1 and TRBJ2-1, with D possibly being TRBD2 (6 bases). This CDR3 contains 17 residues. The V end lost 5 bases, the J end lost 0 bases, and 18 bases lay between the germline ends. The germline V gene encodes CDR1 SGHRS and CDR2 YFSETQ. The CDR3 bases are TGCGCCAGCAGGGGCGAGGCCCCGGGAGTCTCCTACAATGAGCAGTTCTTC. Translating it yields CASRGEAPGVSYNEQFF.

This rearrangement joins TRBV5-1 to TRBJ2-5; D might be TRBD2 (6 bases). Germline V lookup: CDR1 SGHRS, CDR2 YFSETQ. The CDR3 length is 15 residues. The germline V and J ends were trimmed by 0 bases and 1 base, with 10 bases remaining between them. The CDR3 coding sequence is TGCGCCAGCAGCTTGGGTCGGGGGTTCCAAGAGACCCAGTACTTC. Translation gives CASSLGRGFQETQYF.

This clone showed up just a few times. This sequence joins TRBV7-2 and TRBJ1-2; the match to TRBD1 covers 10 bases. Losses at the gene ends were 5 bases for V and 4 bases for J; bases not matched to a gene: 4. The length of the CDR3 is 14 residues. Germline assignment: CDR1 SGHTA and CDR2 FQGNSA. The chain's CDR3 is CASSDRGRRYGYTF. The CDR3 DNA is TGTGCCAGCAGCGACAGGGGGCGCCGCTATGGCTACACCTTC. Filled out from reference TRBV7-2 and TRBJ1-2, the complete variable domain reads GAGVSQSPSNKVTEKGKDVELRCDPISGHTALYWYRQSLGQGLEFLIYFQGNSAPDKSGLPSDRFSAERTGGSVSTLTIQRTQQEDSAVYLCASSDRGRRYGYTFGSGTRLTVV.

This chain joins TRBV6-1 and TRBJ2-2; D is possibly TRBD2 (5 bases). Germline CDR1 MNHNS, CDR2 SASEGT. The CDR3 is made up of 14 amino acids. The V end was cut by 3 bases, the J end by 6 bases, with 11 bases between. This CDR3 is CASSDLSSPGELFF. The CDR3 bases are TGTGCCAGCAGTGATTTATCTAGCCCCGGGGAGCTGTTTTTT.

V is TRBV29-1 and J is TRBJ2-2; D is undetermined. The CDR3 extends over 12 amino acids. The germline CDR1 and CDR2 sequences are SQVTM and ANQGSEA. V gave up 4 bases and J gave up 8 bases, with 11 bases separating them. CDR3 DNA sequence: TGCAGCGTTGCCCCCGGTGGGGGGGAGCTGTTTTTT. Residues: CSVAPGGGELFF.

The chain joins TRBV18 to TRBJ1-1; D gene ambiguous. Germline loops: CDR1 KGHSH, CDR2 LQKENI. Trimming took 5 bases from V and 1 from J, leaving 8 bases between them. The CDR3 sequence is 13 residues long. DNA for the CDR3: TGTGCCAGCTCAGCGACAAGGAACACTGAAGCTTTCTTT. This sequence encodes CASSATRNTEAFF.

The rearrangement joins TRBV28 to TRBJ1-1; D unresolved. CDR3 length: 11 amino acids. Germline CDR1 MDHEN, CDR2 SYDVKM. Trimming took 7 bases from V and 2 from J, leaving 5 bases between them. CDR3 DNA: TGTGCCAGCATACATAACACTGAAGCTTTCTTT. Translation: CASIHNTEAFF.

The chain links TRBV5-6 to TRBJ1-4; 8 bases match TRBD1. The CDR3 is 15 residues long. Germline CDR1 reads SGHDT; CDR2 reads YYEEEE. V dropped 3 bases and J dropped 3; count of bases not matched to a gene: 4. CDR3 sequence: CASSSWTGSNEKLFF. The CDR3 DNA sequence: TGTGCCAGCAGCTCCTGGACAGGGTCTAATGAAAAACTGTTTTTT.

This chain links TRBV28 with TRBJ2-5; TRBD2 aligns across 9 bases. The CDR3 loop spans 15 amino acids. Germline CDR1 is MDHEN and CDR2 is SYDVKM. After removal of 2 bases from V and 5 bases from J, the junction contained 6 bases not matched to a gene. The CDR3 protein is CASSLAGGAVETQYF. CDR3 DNA: TGTGCCAGCAGTTTAGCGGGGGGGGCCGTGGAGACCCAGTACTTC. Full variable domain (outside the CDR3, taken from reference TRBV28 and TRBJ2-5): DVKVTQSSRYLVKRTGEKVFLECVQDMDHENMFWYRQDPGLGLRLIYFSYDVKMKEKGDIPEGYSVSREKKERFSLILESASTNQTSMYLCASSLAGGAVETQYFGPGTRLLVL.

The rearrangement links TRBV6-5 to TRBJ1-2, with D perhaps TRBD1 (6 bases). The germline V and J ends were trimmed by 2 bases and 8 bases, with 9 bases remaining between them. Germline CDR1 and CDR2: MNHEY and SVGAGI. This CDR3 contains 12 residues. CDR3 sequence: CASSYGGQGYTF. DNA of the CDR3: TGTGCCAGCAGTTACGGGGGGCAGGGCTACACCTTC.